The 23 T cell receptor beta chains below were found in one sample sequenced in a study of technical replicates of blood from a few donors (dated by TCRdb to between 2016 and 2019). Libraries came from the immunoSEQ multiplex PCR assay. Imported from immuneACCESS, the table was reduced by TCRdb to in-frame sequences with V and J called. These copies leave out some clones; in studies compared against another copy, an unresolved V gene accounts for under half, and the cause of the remainder is not known. Counted in this sample were about 80,000 clones; approximately 89% of them appeared once. Of the sample, approximately 0.39% falls within the top ten clones. The sample taken for sequencing was T cells isolated from PBMCs. The receptors here all came from a human donor in good health.

This sequence joins TRBV6-1 and TRBJ1-5, with D maybe TRBD1 (5 bases). The germline CDR1 and CDR2 sequences are MNHNS and SASEGT. This CDR3 spans 15 amino acids. Trimming took off 1 base at V and 6 bases at J, with 13 bases between the two ends. The CDR3 is CASSEDSGVTQPQHF. Written as DNA, the CDR3 is TGTGCCAGCAGTGAAGACTCGGGGGTGACTCAGCCCCAGCATTTT.

CDR3: CASRTGNLIRTDTQYF. CDR3 DNA: TGTGCCAGTAGGACAGGGAACTTAATACGCACAGATACGCAGTATTTT. The chain couples TRBV28 to TRBJ2-3; 8 positions match TRBD1. Germline CDR1 reads MDHEN; CDR2 reads SYDVKM. This CDR3 contains 16 residues. The V and J ends lost 9 bases and 1 base, in that order; junction bases with no gene match: 12.

J is TRBJ1-3 and V is TRBV6-1, with D uncertain. Per germline, CDR1 MNHNS and CDR2 SASEGT. Trimming left V 0 bases short and J 2 bases short, with 8 bases between. This CDR3 is built from 15 residues. Here the CDR3 reads CASSEATGTGNTIYF. The CDR3 DNA reads as TGTGCCAGCAGTGAAGCCACGGGAACTGGAAACACCATATATTTT.

V and J are TRBV4-2 and TRBJ2-1; 11 bases match TRBD2. V lost 1 base and J lost 7; bases outside the gene matches: 12. Germline V gene sequence: CDR1 LGHNA, CDR2 YNFKEQ. This CDR3 is built from 18 residues. CDR3 nucleotides: TGTGCCAGCAGCCAAGTTATACTAGCGGGAGACATTCATAATGAGCAGTTCTTC. Translating it yields CASSQVILAGDIHNEQFF.

This chain connects TRBV7-6 to TRBJ2-3, with TRBD1 identical over 8 bases. This CDR3 has 16 amino acids. V trimming: 1 base; J trimming: 4 bases; junction bases outside the gene matches: 7. Germline V gene data show CDR1 as SGHVS and CDR2 as FNYEAQ. The CDR3 nucleotides are TGTGCCAGCAGCTTAGGACAGGGGATGAGCGCAGATACGCAGTATTTT. Its protein is CASSLGQGMSADTQYF. The entire variable domain, with the rest obtained from reference TRBV7-6 and TRBJ2-3, is as follows: GAGVSQSPRYKVTKRGQDVALRCDPISGHVSLYWYRQALGQGPEFLTYFNYEAQQDKSGLPNDRFSAERPEGSISTLTIQRTEQRDSAMYRCASSLGQGMSADTQYFGPGTRLTVL.

The chain employs TRBV5-1 and TRBJ2-1, with 15 bases that match TRBD2. After removal of 5 bases from V and 7 bases from J, the junction contained 10 bases not matched to a gene. The V gene's germline CDR1 is SGHRS and CDR2 YFSETQ. This CDR3 has 17 residues. For the CDR3, the DNA is TGCGCCAGCAGTGATGGACTAGCGGGAGGGCCCCGTAATGAGCAGTTCTTC. Translating gives CASSDGLAGGPRNEQFF.

The rearrangement joins TRBV28 to TRBJ2-7, with 8 bases identical to TRBD1. The CDR3 is 15 amino acids. Germline lookup yields CDR1 MDHEN and CDR2 SYDVKM. Losses at the gene ends were 5 bases for V and 5 bases for J; bases not matched to a gene: 11. The CDR3, as DNA: TGTGCCAGCAGTACCTACCGGGACAGGACCCACGAGCAGTACTTC. Translation gives CASSTYRDRTHEQYF.

This chain links TRBV6-5 with TRBJ2-3; D possibly corresponds to TRBD2 (6 bases). This CDR3 spans 16 amino acids. Trimming pared 0 bases from V and 8 bases from J, leaving 18 bases between. Per the germline V gene, CDR1 is MNHEY and CDR2 is SVGAGI. CDR3 sequence (DNA): TGTGCCAGCAGTTACTCGACTAGATTAGCCCCGGCTACGCAGTATTTT. It is translated as CASSYSTRLAPATQYF.

This clone appeared once. The chain links TRBV11-1 to TRBJ2-5; perhaps TRBD1 as D (6 bases). The length of the CDR3 is 16 residues. V dropped 2 bases and J dropped 1 base, with 14 bases sitting between them. CDR1 is SGHAT, CDR2 FQDESV, per germline (reference sequence). CDR3: CASSLTYGQSQETQYF. In nucleotides, the CDR3 is TGTGCCAGCAGCTTAACATACGGACAGTCCCAAGAGACCCAGTACTTC. The full variable domain, rest sourced from reference TRBV11-1 and TRBJ2-5, is EAEVAQSPRYKITEKSQAVAFWCDPISGHATLYWYRQILGQGPELLVQFQDESVVDDSQLPKDRFSAERLKGVDSTLKIQPAELGDSAMYLCASSLTYGQSQETQYFGPGTRLLVL.

The V and J genes are TRBV7-2 and TRBJ2-1; a possible D gene is TRBD2 (6 bases). The CDR3 contains 15 residues. Between the trimmed V and J ends, which lost 3 bases and 1 base, there was a span of 10 bases. In germline, CDR1 is SGHTA, CDR2 FQGNSA. The CDR3 here is CASSFLAGSYNEQFF. CDR3 in DNA: TGTGCCAGCAGCTTTCTTGCGGGATCCTACAATGAGCAGTTCTTC. The whole variable domain, filled in from reference TRBV7-2 and TRBJ2-1, reads GAGVSQSPSNKVTEKGKDVELRCDPISGHTALYWYRQSLGQGLEFLIYFQGNSAPDKSGLPSDRFSAERTGGSVSTLTIQRTQQEDSAVYLCASSFLAGSYNEQFFGPGTRLTVL.

The chain employs TRBV6-5 and TRBJ2-2; D is unclear. The CDR3 loop spans 15 amino acids. V was shortened by 2 bases and J by 5 bases, with 12 bases between the two germline ends. The germline gives CDR1 MNHEY, CDR2 SVGAGI. DNA for the CDR3: TGTGCCAGCAGTTACCTTAGACTCGAAACCGGGGAGCTGTTTTTT. Its protein is CASSYLRLETGELFF.

The chain combines TRBV5-1 with TRBJ1-4, with D possibly TRBD1 on 6 matching bases. The CDR3 is made up of 17 amino acids. V was clipped by 2 bases and J by 3 bases, with 17 bases between them. Germline CDR1 is SGHRS and CDR2 is YFSETQ. The chain's CDR3 is CASSFGLEGGPNEKLFF. DNA of the CDR3: TGCGCCAGCAGCTTTGGACTGGAGGGGGGGCCTAATGAAAAACTGTTTTTT.

The sample holds one count of this clone. Other nucleotide sequences in the sample specify the same CDR3. CDR3 DNA sequence: TGTGCCAGCAGGAGTTCCTACGAGCAGTACTTC. Amino acids: CASRSSYEQYF. This sequence joins TRBV2 and TRBJ2-7, with no clear D. The CDR3 is 11 residues long. Looked up from germline, CDR1 is SNHLY and CDR2 is FYNNEI. Trimming removed 6 bases at V and 1 base at J, with 4 bases between.

V is TRBV28 and J is TRBJ2-7; D call uncertain. V lost 5 bases and J lost 5, with 13 bases in between. Germline CDR1 MDHEN, CDR2 SYDVKM. The CDR3 totals 13 residues. CDR3 protein: CASSGHLSDEQYF. The CDR3 bases are TGTGCCAGCAGTGGCCACCTCTCAGACGAGCAGTACTTC.

The rearrangement joins TRBV14 to TRBJ2-2; 10 positions agree with TRBD2. Looked up from germline, CDR1 is SGHDN and CDR2 is FVKESK. J was trimmed by 6 bases and V by 1 base; bases with no gene match: 5. This CDR3 comprises 16 residues. CDR3 loop: CASSQVKGLASGELFF. CDR3 nucleotide sequence: TGTGCCAGCAGCCAAGTTAAGGGACTAGCGTCCGGGGAGCTGTTTTTT.

The chain links TRBV13 to TRBJ2-7, with TRBD2 matching 8 bases. The trim removed 5 bases at V and 3 bases at J, leaving 9 bases unmatched. The CDR3 totals 15 residues. Germline V gene sequence: CDR1 PRHDT, CDR2 FYEKMQ (reference sequence). CDR3 region: CASSVVIAGYYEQYF. The CDR3, as DNA: TGTGCCAGCAGCGTGGTGATAGCGGGATACTACGAGCAGTACTTC.

The chain joins TRBV27 to TRBJ2-7; D ambiguous. V shed 0 bases and J shed 4 bases, with 7 bases lying between them. The CDR3 consists of 13 residues. Germline CDR1 is MNHEY and CDR2 is SMNVEV (reference sequence). DNA of the CDR3: TGTGCCAGCAGTTTATCGAACGGTTACGAGCAGTACTTC. Protein product: CASSLSNGYEQYF.

The rearrangement links TRBV2 to TRBJ2-3; 7 positions agree with TRBD2. CDR3 size: 16 residues. Germline V gene lookup returns CDR1 SNHLY and CDR2 FYNNEI. Trimming at V came to 6 bases and at J to 0 bases, leaving 9 bases not matched to a gene. The CDR3 spells CASRLSSGSSTDTQYF. DNA of the CDR3: TGTGCCAGCAGGCTGTCTAGCGGCTCAAGCACAGATACGCAGTATTTT.

The chain carries TRBV4-3 and TRBJ2-1; TRBD1 agrees at 9 bases. V trimming: 3 bases; J trimming: 2 bases; junction bases outside the gene matches: 8. CDR1 is LGHNA, CDR2 YSLEER, per germline. The CDR3 consists of 17 residues. CDR3 sequence reads: CASSQGVNRGPYNEQFF. In nucleotides, the CDR3 is TGCGCCAGCAGCCAGGGGGTAAACAGGGGGCCCTACAATGAGCAGTTCTTC.

This clone was counted once. The chain is built from TRBV27 and TRBJ1-1; tentative D call: TRBD1 (6 bases). CDR1 is MNHEY and CDR2 is SMNVEV in the germline V gene (reference sequence). The CDR3 totals 15 residues. V lost 4 bases and J 1 base, leaving 13 bases between the germline ends. The CDR3 bases are TGTGCCAGCAGTTCACAGGGCTGGTGGAACACTGAAGCTTTCTTT. Translation: CASSSQGWWNTEAFF.

The CDR3, as DNA: TGTGCCAGCAGTTTGTGGGACAGGGTAGGGGATGGCTACACCTTC. Its translation is CASSLWDRVGDGYTF. V is TRBV28 and J is TRBJ1-2; 9 bases fit TRBD1. Germline-derived CDR1 and CDR2 are MDHEN and SYDVKM. Trimming took 3 bases from V and 6 from J; bases not matched to a gene: 8. The length of the CDR3 is 15 residues.

The chain combines TRBV7-3 with TRBJ2-7, with TRBD1 matching over 7 bases. This CDR3 contains 15 residues. Germline assignment: CDR1 SGHTA and CDR2 FQGTGA. The J segment lost 0 bases and the V segment lost 1 base, leaving 3 bases of the junction unmatched. CDR3 sequence: CASSLMGDSSYEQYF. The CDR3 bases are TGTGCCAGCAGCTTAATGGGGGACAGCTCCTACGAGCAGTACTTC. Drawing the rest from reference TRBV7-3 and TRBJ2-7, the complete variable domain is GAGVSQTPSNKVTEKGKYVELRCDPISGHTALYWYRQSLGQGPEFLIYFQGTGAADDSGLPNDRFFAVRPEGSVSTLKIQRTERGDSAVYLCASSLMGDSSYEQYFGPGTRLTVT.

The chain has TRBV6-1 and TRBJ2-1, with 7 bases that match TRBD1. The trim removed 0 bases at V and 5 bases at J, leaving 7 bases unmatched. The CDR3 totals 16 residues. CDR1 is MNHNS, CDR2 SASEGT, per germline. As DNA, the CDR3 is TGTGCCAGCAGTGAAGCCGGTACAGGGGCCAACAATGAGCAGTTCTTC. Translated, it gives CASSEAGTGANNEQFF.